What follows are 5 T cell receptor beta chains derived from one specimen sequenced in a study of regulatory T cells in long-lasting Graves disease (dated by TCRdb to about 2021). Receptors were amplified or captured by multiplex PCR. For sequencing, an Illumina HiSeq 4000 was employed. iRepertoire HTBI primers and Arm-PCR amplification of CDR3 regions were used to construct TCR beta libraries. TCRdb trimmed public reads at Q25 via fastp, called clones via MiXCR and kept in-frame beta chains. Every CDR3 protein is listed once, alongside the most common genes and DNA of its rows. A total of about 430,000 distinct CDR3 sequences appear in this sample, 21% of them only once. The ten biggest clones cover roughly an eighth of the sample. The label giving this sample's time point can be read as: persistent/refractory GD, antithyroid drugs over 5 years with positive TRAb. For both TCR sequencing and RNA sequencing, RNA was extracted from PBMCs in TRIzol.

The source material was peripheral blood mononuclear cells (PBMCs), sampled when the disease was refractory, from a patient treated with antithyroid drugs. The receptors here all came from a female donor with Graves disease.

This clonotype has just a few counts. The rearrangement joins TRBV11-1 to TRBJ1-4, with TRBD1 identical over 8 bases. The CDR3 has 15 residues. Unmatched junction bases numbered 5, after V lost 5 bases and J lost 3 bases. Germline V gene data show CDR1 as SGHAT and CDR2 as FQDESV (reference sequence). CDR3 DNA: TGTGCCAGCAGCGATGACAGGGGAGCTAATGAAAAACTGTTTTTT. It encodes CASSDDRGANEKLFF.

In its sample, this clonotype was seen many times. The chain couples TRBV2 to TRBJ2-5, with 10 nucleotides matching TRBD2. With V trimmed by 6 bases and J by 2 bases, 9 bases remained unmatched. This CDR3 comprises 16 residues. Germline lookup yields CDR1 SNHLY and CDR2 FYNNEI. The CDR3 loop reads CASRARTSGPQETQYF. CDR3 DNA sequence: TGTGCCAGCAGGGCCAGGACTAGCGGACCACAAGAGACCCAGTACTTC.

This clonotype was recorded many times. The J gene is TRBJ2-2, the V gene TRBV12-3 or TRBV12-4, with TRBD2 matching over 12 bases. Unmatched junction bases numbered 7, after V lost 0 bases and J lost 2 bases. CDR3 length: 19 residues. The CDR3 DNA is TGTGCCAGCAGTTTAGCGCTACTAGCGGGAGGACTTAACACCGGGGAGCTGTTTTTT. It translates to CASSLALLAGGLNTGELFF.

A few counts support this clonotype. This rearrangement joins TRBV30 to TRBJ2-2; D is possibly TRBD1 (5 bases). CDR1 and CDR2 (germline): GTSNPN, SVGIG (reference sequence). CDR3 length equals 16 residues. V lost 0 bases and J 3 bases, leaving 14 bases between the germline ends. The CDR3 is CAWSVIGARDTGELFF. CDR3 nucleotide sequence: TGTGCCTGGAGTGTAATTGGGGCTCGTGACACCGGGGAGCTGTTTTTT. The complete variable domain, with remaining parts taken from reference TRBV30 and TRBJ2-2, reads SQTIHQWPATLVQPVGSPLSLECTVEGTSNPNLYWYRQAAGRGLQLLFYSVGIGQISSEVPQNLSASRPQDRQFILSSKKLLLSDSGFYLCAWSVIGARDTGELFFGEGSRLTVL.

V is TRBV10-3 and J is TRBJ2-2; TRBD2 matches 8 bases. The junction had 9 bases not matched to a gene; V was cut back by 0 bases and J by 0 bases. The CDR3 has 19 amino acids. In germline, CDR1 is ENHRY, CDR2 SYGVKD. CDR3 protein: CAISESGWREASNTGELFF. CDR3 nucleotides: TGTGCCATCAGTGAGTCGGGATGGCGGGAGGCGTCGAACACCGGGGAGCTGTTTTTT.